These T cell receptor beta chains were read from a single sample in a study of blood T cell repertoires in COVID-19. Profiling relied on immunoSEQ multiplex PCR, and the TCRdb table lists in-frame clones only, not all of them. The data contain tens of thousands of clones, around 87% of them singletons. Sequencing was carried out using peripheral blood. Receptors originate from a man older than 75 with active or convalescent COVID-19. The CDR3 runs from the conserved cysteine through the conserved F or W. Fields, in order: J gene, clone size, V gene, D gene, CDR3 DNA, CDR3 protein. D genes are given only for firm matches. Clone size, where shown, is once, few, many, or a class for clones that have expanded.

TRBJ1-1 NA TRBV3-1/TRBV3-2 NA TGTGCCAGCAGCCAAGATTGGCGGGGGAACACTGAAGCTTTCTTT CASSQDWRGNTEAFF
TRBJ1-5 NA TRBV12-3/TRBV12-4 NA TGTGCCAGCAGGTCGACGGCGCCGGGGCCCCAGCATTTT CASRSTAPGPQHF
TRBJ2-1 NA TRBV4-1 TRBD2 TGCGCCAGCAGCCAGCGGGAGTTCAATGAGCAGTTCTTC CASSQREFNEQFF
TRBJ1-6 few TRBV6-5 TRBD1 TGTGCCAGCAGAGGGACAGATAATTCACCCCTCCACTTT CASRGTDNSPLHF
TRBJ1-4 few TRBV15 NA TGTGCCACCAGCAGAGAATGGGCACGCAATGAAAAACTGTTTTTT CATSREWARNEKLFF
TRBJ1-5 NA TRBV5-1 NA TGCGCCAGCAGCTTAGGCGGGGCCGGTCAGCCCCAGCATTTT CASSLGGAGQPQHF
TRBJ2-2 NA TRBV10-3 NA TGTGCCATCAGAGGAGCCGCGAACACCGGGGAGCTGTTTTTT CAIRGAANTGELFF
TRBJ2-1 NA TRBV7-2 NA TGTGCCAGCAGGGATTATTTAGGGGGTGAGCAGTTCTTC CASRDYLGGEQFF
TRBJ2-2 NA TRBV19 NA TGTGCCAGTAGTATAGTAGGCGGAAACACCGGGGAGCTGTTTTTT CASSIVGGNTGELFF
TRBJ1-1 NA TRBV6-2/TRBV6-3 NA TGTGCCAGCAGTTATAAGAACACTGAAGCTTTCTTT CASSYKNTEAFF
TRBJ2-1 NA TRBV9 TRBD2 TGTGCCAGCAGCGTAGCCCCTTTGGCGGGAGAGGGAATAGCTTACAATGAGCAGTTCTTC CASSVAPLAGEGIAYNEQFF
TRBJ2-5 NA TRBV7-9 NA TGTGCCAGCAGCTTAGTGGGCAGACAAGAGACCCAGTACTTC CASSLVGRQETQYF
TRBJ1-1 NA TRBV19 TRBD1 TGTGCCACGATGACACAGGGGGGCGGAGCTGAAGCTTTCTTT CATMTQGGGAEAFF
TRBJ2-1 NA TRBV19 NA TGTGCCAGTAGTATGAAGCGGAGCTCCTACAATGAGCAGTTCTTC CASSMKRSSYNEQFF
TRBJ1-2 NA TRBV2 TRBD1 TGTGCCAGCAGTGAACTGGGACAGGGTGCTGGCTACACCTTC CASSELGQGAGYTF
TRBJ1-1 NA TRBV10-3 TRBD1 TGTGCCATCAGTGTGGGACAGATGAACACTGAAGCTTTCTTT CAISVGQMNTEAFF
TRBJ1-1 NA TRBV9 NA TGTGCCAGCAGCGTAGATCCAGGGCGGCCTGAAGCTTTCTTT CASSVDPGRPEAFF
TRBJ1-2 NA TRBV27 NA TGTGCCAGCAGCCGGAATGACAGGTCGGCTGGCTACACCTTC CASSRNDRSAGYTF
TRBJ2-5 NA TRBV18 NA TGTGCCAGCTCACCCGCCAGACACACTCAAGAGACCCAGTACTTC CASSPARHTQETQYF
TRBJ1-2 NA TRBV7-2 TRBD1 TGTGCCAGCAGCTCGGGACAGTACTATGGCTACACCTTC CASSSGQYYGYTF
TRBJ1-6 NA TRBV25-1 NA TGTGCCAGCACCACAAGATGGCGGGGAACCCCCTATAATTCACCCCTCCACTTT CASTTRWRGTPYNSPLHF
TRBJ1-1 NA TRBV5-1 TRBD1 TGCGCCAGCAGCCCGGGACAGGGGGCACCCACTGAAGCTTTCTTT CASSPGQGAPTEAFF
TRBJ2-3 NA TRBV2 NA TGTGCCAGCAGTGGGGGACTTAGCACAGATACGCAGTATTTT CASSGGLSTDTQYF
TRBJ1-4 NA TRBV7-9 NA TGTGCCAGCAGCTTATTCGGGGAGGGGATTGAAAAACTGTTTTTT CASSLFGEGIEKLFF
TRBJ2-3 NA TRBV6-6 TRBD2 TGTGCCAGCAGTCCGAGAAGCGGGGGGACAGATACGCAGTATTTT CASSPRSGGTDTQYF
TRBJ1-5 few TRBV19 NA TGTGCCAGTAGTATAGATAGCAGGGAAGGTGTCCAGCATTTT CASSIDSREGVQHF
TRBJ1-5 NA TRBV28 TRBD1 TGTGCCAGCTTCCGAGGGGGCACGAGCAATCAGCCCCAGCATTTT CASFRGGTSNQPQHF
TRBJ1-6 NA TRBV7-2 TRBD1 TGTGCCAGCAGCTTAAGACAGGGCAATAATTCACCCCTCCACTTT CASSLRQGNNSPLHF
TRBJ1-2 NA TRBV28 TRBD1 TGTGCCAGCAGTTTATTGGGGACAGACTATGGCTACACCTTC CASSLLGTDYGYTF
TRBJ2-3 NA TRBV29-1 NA TGCAGCGCAGACCCCGGGACACGAGATGCCACAGATACGCAGTATTTT CSADPGTRDATDTQYF
TRBJ1-2 NA TRBV7-2 NA TGTGCCAGCAGCTTAACAGATAACTATGGCTACACCTTC CASSLTDNYGYTF
TRBJ1-2 few TRBV6-1 NA TGTGCCAGCAGTGAAGCGGGGGCGGGGGCCTACTATGGCTACACCTTC CASSEAGAGAYYGYTF
TRBJ1-4 NA TRBV7-2 TRBD1 TGTGCCAGCAGCTTAGGACAGGGACCCCGAAAACTGTTTTTT CASSLGQGPRKLFF
TRBJ2-2 NA TRBV27 NA TGTGCCAGCAGTTTATTCGGGAGAGAAATTACCGGGGAGCTGTTTTTT CASSLFGREITGELFF
TRBJ2-4 NA TRBV6-1 NA TGTGCCAGCAGTGAAAGTGGCAGGGAGGTGGGTCAGTACTTC CASSESGREVGQYF
TRBJ2-1 once TRBV18 NA TGTGCCAGCTCACCTTCCAGGTACAATGAGCAGTTCTTC CASSPSRYNEQFF
TRBJ1-3 NA TRBV7-6 NA TGTGCCAGCAGCTCCTACAGGGACTCTGGAAACACCATATATTTT CASSSYRDSGNTIYF
TRBJ1-4 NA TRBV2 NA TGTGCCAGCAGGACAGCCTCAACTAATGAAAAACTGTTTTTT CASRTASTNEKLFF
TRBJ2-3 once TRBV5-6 TRBD2 TGTGCCAGCAGCTCCGTGGGGGGCGGGAGGGCCGGAGATACGCAGTATTTT CASSSVGGGRAGDTQYF
TRBJ2-6 NA TRBV5-1 NA TGCGCCAGCAGCTTGGTCGCTGGGGCCAACGTCCTGACTTTC CASSLVAGANVLTF
TRBJ1-1 NA TRBV28 NA TGTGCCAGCAGTTTATTCGAGACAGCCTCTTTCTTT CASSLFETASFF
TRBJ1-4 NA TRBV9 NA TGTGCCAGCAGCGTAGCAAACAGGGCTGGTGAAAAACTGTTTTTT CASSVANRAGEKLFF
TRBJ2-3 NA TRBV6-4 NA TGTGCCAGTGGGAGAGGAGACGGGGAGGCAGATACGCAGTATTTT CASGRGDGEADTQYF
TRBJ1-2 NA TRBV14 NA TGTGCCAGCAGCCAAGATGGGAGGGATGGCTACACCTTC CASSQDGRDGYTF